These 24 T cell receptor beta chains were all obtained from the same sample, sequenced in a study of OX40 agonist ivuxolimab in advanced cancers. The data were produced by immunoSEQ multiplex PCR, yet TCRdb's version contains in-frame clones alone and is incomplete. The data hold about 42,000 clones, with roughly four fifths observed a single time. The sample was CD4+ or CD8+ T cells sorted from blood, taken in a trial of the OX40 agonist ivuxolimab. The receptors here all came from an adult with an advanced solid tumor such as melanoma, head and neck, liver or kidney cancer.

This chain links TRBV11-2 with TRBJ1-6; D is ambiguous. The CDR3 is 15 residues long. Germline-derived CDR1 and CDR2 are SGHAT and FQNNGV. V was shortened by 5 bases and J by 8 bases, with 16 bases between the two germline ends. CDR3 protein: CASSHRSGSDSPLHF. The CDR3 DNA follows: TGTGCCAGCAGCCACCGATCTGGGAGTGATTCACCCCTCCACTTT.

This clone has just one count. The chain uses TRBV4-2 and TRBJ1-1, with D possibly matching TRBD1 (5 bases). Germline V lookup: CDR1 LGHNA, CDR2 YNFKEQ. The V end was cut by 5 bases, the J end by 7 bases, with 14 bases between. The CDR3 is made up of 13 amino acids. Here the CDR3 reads CASSIQGGGEAFF. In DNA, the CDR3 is TGTGCCAGCAGCATCCAGGGTGGTGGTGAAGCTTTCTTT.

The CDR3 is CASSLWPADLSFTF. The CDR3 nucleotides read TGTGCCAGCAGCTTATGGCCGGCGGACCTATCTTTCACCTTC. V and J are TRBV7-9 and TRBJ1-2; D gene unclear. The ends were cut back, 2 bases at V and 13 bases at J, with 20 bases in the middle. The length of the CDR3 is 14 residues. Germline CDR1 SEHNR, CDR2 FQNEAQ (reference sequence).

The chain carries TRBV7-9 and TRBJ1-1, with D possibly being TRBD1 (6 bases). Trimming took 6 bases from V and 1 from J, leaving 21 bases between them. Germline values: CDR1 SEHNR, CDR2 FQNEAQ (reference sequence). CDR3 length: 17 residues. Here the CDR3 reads CASRPGAGGRGNTEAFF. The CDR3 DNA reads TGTGCCAGCAGACCTGGGGCCGGGGGCAGGGGGAACACTGAAGCTTTCTTT. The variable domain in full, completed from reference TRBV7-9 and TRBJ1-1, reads DTGVSQNPRHKITKRGQNVTFRCDPISEHNRLYWYRQTLGQGPEFLTYFQNEAQLEKSRLLSDRFSAERPKGSFSTLEIQRTEQGDSAMYLCASRPGAGGRGNTEAFFGQGTRLTVV.

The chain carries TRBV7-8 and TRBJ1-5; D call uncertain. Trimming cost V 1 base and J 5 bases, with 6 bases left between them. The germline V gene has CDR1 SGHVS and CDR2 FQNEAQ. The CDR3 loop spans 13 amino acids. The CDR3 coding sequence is TGTGCCAGCAGCTTAGAGGGTTATCAGCCCCAGCATTTT. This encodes CASSLEGYQPQHF.

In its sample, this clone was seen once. The CDR3 protein is CASILDPSDEQYF. The CDR3 bases are TGTGCCAGCATCCTCGATCCCTCGGACGAGCAGTACTTC. The chain has TRBV7-8 and TRBJ2-5, with D uncertain. Matching the DNA end better, TRBJ2-7 makes the J call doubtful. The V gene's germline CDR1 is SGHVS and CDR2 FQNEAQ. The CDR3 extends over 13 amino acids.

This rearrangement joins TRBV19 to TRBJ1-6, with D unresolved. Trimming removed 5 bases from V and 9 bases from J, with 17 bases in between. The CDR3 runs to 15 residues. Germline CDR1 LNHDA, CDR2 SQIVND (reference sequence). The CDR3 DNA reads TGTGCCAGTAGTTCTGAGGGATTTCGTAGTTCACCCCTCCACTTT. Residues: CASSSEGFRSSPLHF.

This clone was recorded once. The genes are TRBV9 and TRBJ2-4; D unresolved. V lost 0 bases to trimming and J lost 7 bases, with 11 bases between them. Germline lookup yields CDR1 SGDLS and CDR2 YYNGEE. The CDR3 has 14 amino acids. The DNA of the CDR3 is TGTGCCAGCAGCGTAGGCTTAGGAAGCAACATTCAGTACTTC. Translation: CASSVGLGSNIQYF.

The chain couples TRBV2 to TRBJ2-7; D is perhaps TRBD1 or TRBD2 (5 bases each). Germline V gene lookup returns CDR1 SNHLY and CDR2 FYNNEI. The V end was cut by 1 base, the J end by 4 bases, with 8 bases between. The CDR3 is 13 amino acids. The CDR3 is CASSEGEGYEQYF. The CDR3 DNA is TGTGCCAGCAGTGAAGGCGAGGGGTACGAGCAGTACTTC.

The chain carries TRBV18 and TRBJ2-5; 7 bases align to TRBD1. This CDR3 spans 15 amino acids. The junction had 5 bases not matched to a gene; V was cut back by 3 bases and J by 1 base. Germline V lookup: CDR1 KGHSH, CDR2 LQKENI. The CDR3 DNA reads TGTGCCAGCTCACCGAACTCAGGGGGCCAAGAGACCCAGTACTTC. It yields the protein CASSPNSGGQETQYF. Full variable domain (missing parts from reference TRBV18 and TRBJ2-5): NAGVMQNPRHLVRRRGQEARLRCSPMKGHSHVYWYRQLPEEGLKFMVYLQKENIIDESGMPKERFSAEFPKEGPSILRIQQVVRGDSAAYFCASSPNSGGQETQYFGPGTRLLVL.

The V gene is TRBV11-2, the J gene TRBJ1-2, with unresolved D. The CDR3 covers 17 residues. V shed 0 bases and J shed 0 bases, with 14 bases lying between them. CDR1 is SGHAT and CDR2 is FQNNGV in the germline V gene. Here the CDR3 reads CASSLDPSSDANYGYTF. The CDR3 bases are TGTGCCAGCAGCTTAGATCCCTCGTCGGATGCTAACTATGGCTACACCTTC.

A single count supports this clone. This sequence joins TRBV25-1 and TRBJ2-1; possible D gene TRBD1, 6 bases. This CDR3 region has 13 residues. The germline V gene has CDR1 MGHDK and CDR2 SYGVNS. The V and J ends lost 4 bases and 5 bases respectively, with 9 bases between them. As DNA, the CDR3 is TGTGCCAGCAGTGCCAGGGGCAACAATGAGCAGTTCTTC. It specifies CASSARGNNEQFF.

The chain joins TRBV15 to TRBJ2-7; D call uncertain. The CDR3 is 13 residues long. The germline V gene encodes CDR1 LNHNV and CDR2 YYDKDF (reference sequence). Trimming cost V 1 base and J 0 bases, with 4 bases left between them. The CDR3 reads CATSRAGSYEQYF. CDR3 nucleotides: TGTGCCACCAGCAGAGCGGGCTCCTACGAGCAGTACTTC.

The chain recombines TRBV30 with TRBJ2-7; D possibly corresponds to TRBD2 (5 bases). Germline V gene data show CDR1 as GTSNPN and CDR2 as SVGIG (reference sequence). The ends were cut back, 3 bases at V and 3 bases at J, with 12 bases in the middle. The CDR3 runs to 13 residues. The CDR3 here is CAWSPSRNYEQYF. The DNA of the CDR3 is TGTGCCTGGAGCCCTAGCAGAAACTACGAGCAGTACTTC.

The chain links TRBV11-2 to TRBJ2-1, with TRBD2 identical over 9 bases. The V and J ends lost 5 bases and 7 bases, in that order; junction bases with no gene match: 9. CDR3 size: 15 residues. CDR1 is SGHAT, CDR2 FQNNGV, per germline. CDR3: CASSPPAGGPNEQFF. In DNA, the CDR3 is TGTGCCAGCAGCCCCCCGGCGGGGGGGCCAAATGAGCAGTTCTTC.

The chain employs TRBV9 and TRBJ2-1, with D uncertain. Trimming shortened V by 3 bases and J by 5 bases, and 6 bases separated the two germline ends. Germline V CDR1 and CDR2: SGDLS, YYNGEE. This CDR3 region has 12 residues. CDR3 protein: CASSEFNNEQFF. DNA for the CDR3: TGTGCCAGCAGCGAATTCAACAATGAGCAGTTCTTC.

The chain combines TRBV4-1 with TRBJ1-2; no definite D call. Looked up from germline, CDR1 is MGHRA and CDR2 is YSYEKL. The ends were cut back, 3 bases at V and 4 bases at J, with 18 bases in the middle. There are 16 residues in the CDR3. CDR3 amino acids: CASSQSGQEIFYGYTF. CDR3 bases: TGCGCCAGCAGCCAGAGCGGCCAGGAGATCTTCTATGGCTACACCTTC.

The CDR3 bases are TGTGCCAGCAGTCCGGGGCCTCGTCACGAGCAGTACTTC. Translation: CASSPGPRHEQYF. The chain recombines TRBV11-3 with TRBJ2-7; TRBD1 or TRBD2 may be the D gene (5 bases each). CDR3 size: 13 residues. V lost 6 bases and J lost 5, with 14 bases in between. The germline V gene has CDR1 SGHNT and CDR2 YENEEA.

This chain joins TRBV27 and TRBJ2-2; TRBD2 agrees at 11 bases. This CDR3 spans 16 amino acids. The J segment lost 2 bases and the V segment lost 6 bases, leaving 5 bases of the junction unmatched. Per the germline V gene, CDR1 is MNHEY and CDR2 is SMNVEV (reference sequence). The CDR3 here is CASRQLAGANTGELFF. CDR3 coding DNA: TGTGCCAGCAGACAACTAGCGGGGGCCAACACCGGGGAGCTGTTTTTT.

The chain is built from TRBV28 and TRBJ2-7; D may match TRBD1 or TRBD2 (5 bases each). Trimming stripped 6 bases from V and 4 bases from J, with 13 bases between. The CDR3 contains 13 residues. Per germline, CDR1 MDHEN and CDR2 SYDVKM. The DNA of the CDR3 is TGTGCCAGCAGGGCCCGAGGGACGTACGAGCAGTACTTC. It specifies CASRARGTYEQYF.

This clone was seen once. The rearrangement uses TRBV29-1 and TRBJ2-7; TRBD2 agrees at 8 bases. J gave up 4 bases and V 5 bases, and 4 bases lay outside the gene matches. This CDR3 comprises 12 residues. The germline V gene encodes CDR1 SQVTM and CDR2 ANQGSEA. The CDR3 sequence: CSVFTSGYEQYF. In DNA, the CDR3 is TGCAGCGTTTTTACTAGCGGTTACGAGCAGTACTTC.

CDR3 loop: CASSLIQVQETQYF. Written as DNA, the CDR3 is TGTGCCAGCAGCTTGATCCAGGTCCAAGAGACCCAGTACTTC. This sequence joins TRBV5-5 and TRBJ2-5; D gene ambiguous. This CDR3 is built from 14 residues. Trimming pared 1 base from V and 1 base from J, leaving 8 bases between. CDR1 is SGHKS and CDR2 is YYEKEE in the germline V gene (reference sequence).

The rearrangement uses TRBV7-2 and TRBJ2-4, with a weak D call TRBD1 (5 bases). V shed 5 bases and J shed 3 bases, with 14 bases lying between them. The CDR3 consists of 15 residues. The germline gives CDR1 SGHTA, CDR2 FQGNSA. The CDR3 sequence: CASSRRAGDKNIQYF. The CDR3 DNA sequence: TGTGCCAGCAGCCGCAGGGCTGGGGACAAAAACATTCAGTACTTC.

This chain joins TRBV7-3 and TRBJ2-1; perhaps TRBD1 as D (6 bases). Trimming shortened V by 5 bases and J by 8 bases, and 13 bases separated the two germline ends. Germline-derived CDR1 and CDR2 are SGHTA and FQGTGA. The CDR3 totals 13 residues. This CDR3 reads CASSQQGRDEQFF. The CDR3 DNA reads TGTGCCAGCAGCCAACAGGGTCGGGATGAGCAGTTCTTC. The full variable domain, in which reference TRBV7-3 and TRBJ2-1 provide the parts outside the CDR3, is GAGVSQTPSNKVTEKGKYVELRCDPISGHTALYWYRQSLGQGPEFLIYFQGTGAADDSGLPNDRFFAVRPEGSVSTLKIQRTERGDSAVYLCASSQQGRDEQFFGPGTRLTVL.